One TCR beta chain is described in this entry. Its antigen is currently not known. Per-base qualities were not stored, and no clone one base away is much larger. The entire amount of isolated RNA was reverse transcribed using the High Capacity cDNA Reverse Transcription Kit, so the sequenced TCRB transcripts were expressed ones. For stem cell-like memory T cell samples, survey-depth immunoSEQ sequencing was used, averaging about 1 million total reads per sample. Sorted cells were lysed in RLT buffer and RNA was extracted with DNase-treated RNeasy Micro or Mini kits, depending on cell number. Each cell subset was processed on its own to prevent cross-contamination, while patient and healthy donor samples were processed together. The immunoSEQ multiplex PCR was used to amplify TCRB sequences from cDNA, yielding 87-bp fragments that span the CDR3 region. Sequencing of the amplicons was done on the Illumina HiSeq platform. As for the original processing: PCR bias was computationally corrected using synthetic template baselines, reads within Hamming distance 2 were collapsed, and singletons that could not be merged were discarded. Reads were aligned against IMGT to assign V, D and J genes, CDR3 length and insertions or deletions at six rearrangement sites. Within each subset, clonotype counts were normalized to the number of sorted cells before true diversity and Gini coefficients were calculated with the tcR R package. Repertoire sharing was quantified using the overlap coefficient calculated on TCRB nucleotide sequences. Here the immuneACCESS table is served through TCRdb, limited to in-frame sequences with V and J called. Missing clones are a known gap in these copies; in checked studies unresolved V genes cover under half, and the rest lacks a known reason. That table furnishes V, J and clone size, whereas the DNA furnished D and trimming. This sample is represented by approximately 46,000 clones; approximately 40% of them were singletons. The top ten clonotypes cover 0.1% to 0.15% of the sample.

Each donor gave one peripheral blood draw, roughly 0.11 L on average, collected into heparinised tubes. A BD FACSAria II was used to sort naive, central memory, regulatory and stem cell-like memory CD4+ T cells with a panel that included CD45RO, CCR7, CD25, CD127, CD95 and CD27. All sorted populations exceeded 95% purity. PBMCs were isolated right away by Lymphoprep density gradient centrifugation and were stained directly, without culture. So that batch effects would be minimized, each experiment stained and sorted samples in pairs, pairing one healthy donor with one patient. This sample stems from a study of beta chain features in type 1 diabetes (dated by TCRdb to the late 2010s). As for the study more broadly: Mean age, gender distribution, total cell number and subset yield did not differ between patients and healthy donors. Across all samples, fewer than 130 million sorted cells were examined, and cell number per subset correlated strongly with RNA yield. In the study, recently diagnosed type 1 diabetes patients and matched healthy donors were compared on the TCRB repertoires of their sorted circulating CD4+ T cell subsets. Regulatory and stem cell-like memory subsets were isolated from only 8 patients and roughly 8 healthy donors, whereas naive and central memory subsets came from all 28 donors.

General findings and caveats noted by the study authors: Fewer insertions and more nucleotide deletions at VDJ recombination sites were observed in patients with type 1 diabetes, implying thymic rearrangement abnormalities. Only small numbers of individuals were included in the HLA sub-analyses, which left unresolved whether HLA type had any influence on TCRB rearrangement. Sequencing cDNA rather than genomic DNA could over-represent highly expressing activated cells, although activation and CD3 levels did not differ between groups. Shorter templates might have been favored by PCR, but patient and control samples were amplified and corrected together, so both groups would have been affected equally by any skew. Type 1 diabetes patients showed a moderate but significant shortening of TCRB CDR3 length in all four CD4+ subsets. Naive, central memory and regulatory TCRB repertoires appeared more similar among patients than among healthy donors.

The sample was stem cell memory CD4+ T cells from blood. According to the study, the label for this sample's cell subset or site signals: stem cell-like memory CD4+ T cells. This receptor was obtained from a man aged 25 to 45 with type 1 diabetes.

This receptor has the CDR3 CASREGVDGYTF. The nucleotide sequence reads as follows: TGTGCCAGCAGGGAGGGAGTAGATGGCTACACCTTC. The sequence is built from TRBV2 and TRBJ1-2; no D gene is confidently identified. V loses 6 bases of germline sequence and J loses 6 bases, and the interval between the two ends is 11 bases. The CDR3, cysteine through phenylalanine, is 12 amino acids long. The kept DNA is CDR3 alone, 36 bases in frame from the first base. CDR1 SNHLY and CDR2 FYNNEI were looked up in the germline V gene.